This T cell receptor beta chain was recovered during a study of blood T cells in healthy people across ages (dated by TCRdb to between 2014 and 2017). Some background on the complete study: In model experiments, template switching captured roughly one uniquely barcoded TCR beta cDNA molecule for every two T cells. Using the same blood draw, the study looked at two additional independent replicas of 1 million unique cDNA reads for two donors, one aged 18 to 30 and the other aged 80 or older. Donors were grouped into four age groups: young (average 16 years), middle-aged (about 40), aged (about 60) and long-lived (82). Age-related changes in TCR beta repertoire diversity were measured in the study by deep sequencing normalized with unique cDNA molecular identifiers. To avoid experimental bias, donors of different ages were randomly spread across the sequencing lanes.

A word on this clonotype: Its antigen remains unidentified. No base qualities exist here, and no much larger clone lies one base off it.

Broader findings and caveats from the paper: Total diversity estimates from one million sequenced T cells were considered lower bounds and underestimates. Compared with the aged group, the long-lived group had more naive CD4+ T cells, fewer expanded clones and increased TCR diversity, a pattern suggesting age selection. Donor CMV infection status was unknown, potentially confounding age-related changes in expanded clonotypes. Because profiling used bulk unsorted PBMCs, naive and antigen-experienced compartments could not be compared conclusively. As age increased, observed TCR beta diversity per million T cells dropped in a roughly linear way, and a significant reduction was already evident by age about 40. The percentage of naive T cells measured by flow cytometry correlated strongly with observed TCR beta diversity.

Library preparation used 5' RACE. TCRdb shows the sequencer as Illumina HiSeq 2500. A second PCR of 7 to 11 cycles was run with a J-beta primer mix and a sample-barcoded 5' primer. A unique molecular identifier was introduced onto each TCR beta cDNA molecule by a template-switch 5' adaptor carrying 12 random nucleotides. At least 2.5 million CDR3-containing paired-end reads were obtained from each sample. First-strand cDNA synthesis was performed from all RNA using the Mint cDNA synthesis kit, with priming by a TRBC-specific oligonucleotide. After uracil-DNA glycosylase treatment, a first 18-cycle PCR used universal primers M1SS and BC2_uni_R on all cDNA. Regarding the original processing steps: For normalization, 1 million high-quality reads were randomly selected from each sample, with every read carrying a distinct molecular identifier. Instead of being binned into consensus sequences, reads that shared molecular identifiers were thrown out. MiTCR, with a Q25 quality threshold and the strictest error-elimination algorithm, was used for CDR3 identification, clonotype clustering and error correction. A nonparametric unseen species model using Euler transformation provided a lower-bound estimate of total TCR beta diversity. TCRdb applied fastp at Q25 and MiXCR to the public reads, then kept only in-frame beta chains. Each CDR3 protein gets just one entry, which takes the most common genes and DNA from the rows behind it. These V and J calls are TCRdb output, not the study's own analysis. This sample holds more than 1 million distinct CDR3 sequences; under 55% were observed only once. The ten most abundant clones make up about 20% of the sample.

Donors were approximately 42 systemically healthy Caucasian individuals from Russia aged roughly 6 to 90 years. About 9.6 milliliters of peripheral blood were collected from each donor into EDTA-treated Vacutainer tubes. Ficoll-Paque density-gradient centrifugation was used to isolate PBMCs, with at least 7 million per sample. Total RNA was extracted from PBMCs with Trizol reagent, with at least 5.5 micrograms obtained per sample. The percentages of naive CD45RAhigh/CD27high T cells were determined by flow cytometry on a PBMC aliquot from every donor. Sequenced input: blood. This clonotype was sampled from a woman aged 55-70 years in good health.

The DNA reads TGTGCCAGCAGCCAGGAACTAGCGGGACCAAATGAGCAGTACTTC. This sequence encodes CASSQELAGPNEQYF. This sequence uses TRBV3-1 and TRBJ2-5; 10 nucleotides in the junction match TRBD2. Based on the germline V gene (reference sequence), the CDR1 and CDR2 sequences are LGHDT and YNNKEL. The CDR3 goes from the cysteine to the phenylalanine over 15 residues. This entry keeps only the CDR3 DNA: 45 bases, framed from base 1. Trimmed from V: 3 bases; trimmed from J: 11 bases; junction bases lacking a gene match: 12.